These T cell receptor beta chains were read from a single sample in a study of T cell responses to AZD1222 COVID-19 vaccine. Here immunoSEQ multiplex PCR was the method, and the copy in TCRdb shows in-frame clones only, minus some. In the table there are 110,000 to 150,000 clones, 93% of which are singletons. The source was peripheral blood, collected on day 0 of AZD1222 vaccination. These receptors were taken from an adult in good health. The CDR3 runs from the conserved cysteine through the conserved F or W. D genes are given only for firm matches. A row's size may be missing; if present it is once, few, many or a size class.

J gene,V gene,clone size,D gene,CDR3 protein,CDR3 DNA
TRBJ2-3,TRBV28,-,TRBD1,CASSGQGADTQYF,TGTGCCAGCAGTGGACAGGGAGCAGATACGCAGTATTTT
TRBJ1-3,TRBV7-9,-,-,CASSLGVNTIYF,TGTGCCAGCAGCTTAGGTGTGAACACCATATATTTT
TRBJ2-7,TRBV5-1,-,TRBD1,CASRPQQGTTYEQYF,TGCGCCAGCAGACCCCAACAGGGGACCACCTACGAGCAGTACTTC
TRBJ1-1,TRBV25-1,once,-,CASSEYEASLNTEAFF,TGTGCCAGCAGTGAATATGAGGCCAGCTTGAACACTGAAGCTTTCTTT
TRBJ1-2,TRBV5-1,-,TRBD1,CASSGGQGAYGYTF,TGCGCCAGCAGCGGGGGACAGGGGGCCTATGGCTACACCTTC
TRBJ1-4,TRBV5-3,-,-,CARSLSSRPNEKLFF,TGTGCCAGAAGCTTGTCGTCCAGACCCAATGAAAAACTGTTTTTT
TRBJ1-4,TRBV30,-,-,CAWSAGGELFF,TGTGCCTGGAGTGCCGGGGGAGAACTGTTTTTT
TRBJ2-1,TRBV2,-,-,CASRNRQISYNEQFF,TGTGCCAGCAGAAACCGACAGATCTCCTACAATGAGCAGTTCTTC
TRBJ1-4,TRBV18,-,-,CASSPQWGQGENEKLFF,TGTGCCAGCTCACCACAGTGGGGGCAGGGAGAAAATGAAAAACTGTTTTTT
TRBJ1-3,TRBV10-1,-,-,CASSEGGIHSGNTIYF,TGCGCCAGCAGTGAAGGCGGAATCCACTCTGGAAACACCATATATTTT